This T cell receptor (beta chain) was obtained from a study of Tregs in tolerant kidney transplant recipients. Regarding the study as a whole: Tregs expanded with activated donor B cells seemed most donor-specific. No direct test of biological reproducibility was done here.

Concerning this clone itself: Its target is unknown.

The table came from immunoSEQ multiplex PCR; TCRdb's copy has only in-frame clones and leaves some out. This repertoire shows about 100,000 clones, about 90% found once; its top ten account for approximately 0.35%. The germline CDR1 and CDR2 sequences are MGHRA and YSYEKL. CDR3 length: 18 amino acids. The V end lost 3 bases, the J end lost 4 bases, and 22 bases lay between the germline ends. The sample consisted of CD4+ T cells from blood, taken before the transplant. The chain employs TRBV4-1 and TRBJ2-1; weak D call: TRBD2 (5 bases). The TCR sequence derives from a human donor who received a combined kidney and bone marrow transplant. This CDR3 reads CASSHGGLEAAKYNEQFF. The CDR3 region has the DNA TGCGCCAGCAGCCATGGTGGTTTGGAAGCGGCCAAGTACAATGAGCAGTTCTTC.